This TCR beta chain was observed in a study of T cells expressing NK-cell markers. At the level of the study: It was sorted CD3+CD56+NKG2C+, CD3+CD56+NKG2C- and CD3+CD56-NKG2C+ T cells that supplied the TCR beta repertoires.

Germline V gives CDR1 SQVTM, CDR2 ANQGSEA. The CDR3 loop spans 11 amino acids. For TCR beta, cDNA was produced by 5'RACE template switching with UMIs. TCRdb reprocessed the 5' RACE reads, keeping one entry per CDR3 protein, no DNA. The specimen's table records 200,000 to 300,000 distinct CDR3 sequences. The sequenced sample was blood T cells: a sorted CD56 or NKG2C T cell subset, CD4+ or CD8+ T cells, or bulk PBMC T cells (not recorded which). The origin of this receptor is a woman aged 18 to 69 in good health. The chain has TRBV29-1 and TRBJ2-3; TCRdb proposes TRBD1, but this gene call is untestable without DNA. CDR3 residues: CSERTADTQYF.